Presented here are 7 T cell receptor beta chains from one specimen sequenced in a study of control samples from healthy donors and cancer patients. Some clones are missing from TCRdb's copy, which holds only in-frame ones; the method was immunoSEQ multiplex PCR. The sample lists 170,000 or so clones, more than 90% occurring once. Material: blood. Every receptor here comes from a woman between 40 and 50 years old in good health.

The J gene is TRBJ2-7, the V gene TRBV6-5; 7 bases agree with TRBD1. Germline V gene data show CDR1 as MNHEY and CDR2 as SVGAGI. The CDR3 covers 14 residues. V lost 0 bases, J lost 2 bases, and 1 base stayed unmatched. CDR3 region: CASSYSGTAYEQYF. The CDR3 bases are TGTGCCAGCAGTTACTCCGGGACAGCCTACGAGCAGTACTTC.

V gene TRBV18 combines with J gene TRBJ2-2; no clear D gene. CDR3 length: 16 residues. Germline-derived CDR1 and CDR2 are KGHSH and LQKENI. V gave up 0 bases and J gave up 7 bases, with 15 bases separating them. DNA of the CDR3: TGTGCCAGCTCACCACCGACCCCCGTTGATAGCGGGGAGCTGTTTTTT. Its protein is CASSPPTPVDSGELFF. Drawing the rest from reference TRBV18 and TRBJ2-2, the complete variable domain is NAGVMQNPRHLVRRRGQEARLRCSPMKGHSHVYWYRQLPEEGLKFMVYLQKENIIDESGMPKERFSAEFPKEGPSILRIQQVVRGDSAAYFCASSPPTPVDSGELFFGEGSRLTVL.

This chain links TRBV5-4 with TRBJ2-7, with TRBD2 matching over 7 bases. V was pared by 0 bases and J by 2 bases, with 11 bases of the junction left unmatched. The CDR3 runs to 17 residues. Per the germline V gene, CDR1 is SGHNT and CDR2 is YYREEE (reference sequence). The CDR3 reads CASSLEAGGIRAYEQYF. In DNA, the CDR3 is TGTGCCAGCAGCTTGGAGGCCGGGGGGATTAGGGCCTACGAGCAGTACTTC.

The rearrangement uses TRBV24-1 and TRBJ2-5; TRBD2 matches at 10 bases. This CDR3 has 14 residues. The V gene's germline CDR1 is KGHDR and CDR2 SFDVKD. V dropped 3 bases and J dropped 6; count of bases not matched to a gene: 3. DNA for the CDR3: TGTGCCACCAGTGATGGGACTAGCGAGCAGACCCAGTACTTC. Its protein is CATSDGTSEQTQYF.

The V gene is TRBV11-2, the J gene TRBJ2-7; D gene unclear. Deletions cut 1 base from V and 2 bases from J, with 15 bases between. CDR3 length: 16 amino acids. Per the germline V gene, CDR1 is SGHAT and CDR2 is FQNNGV. DNA for the CDR3: TGTGCCAGCAGCTTAGTCGGCGAAAATCCCACCTACGAGCAGTACTTC. Translation: CASSLVGENPTYEQYF.

J is TRBJ1-1 and V is TRBV11-3; 10 nucleotides align to TRBD1. Germline CDR1 is SGHNT and CDR2 is YENEEA. V trimming: 1 base; J trimming: 7 bases; junction bases outside the gene matches: 12. The CDR3 is made up of 17 amino acids. CDR3 sequence (DNA): TGTGCCAGCAGCTTAGCCTTATTAGGACAGGGGGTCTATGAAGCTTTCTTT. Encoded protein: CASSLALLGQGVYEAFF.

This chain joins TRBV2 and TRBJ1-5; possibly TRBD1 for D (5 bases). The V end lost 4 bases, the J end lost 6 bases, and 10 bases lay between the germline ends. The length of the CDR3 is 13 residues. Per germline, CDR1 SNHLY and CDR2 FYNNEI. CDR3 bases: TGTGCCAGCAGTGTGCAGGGCGGTCAGCCCCAGCATTTT. Translation gives CASSVQGGQPQHF.